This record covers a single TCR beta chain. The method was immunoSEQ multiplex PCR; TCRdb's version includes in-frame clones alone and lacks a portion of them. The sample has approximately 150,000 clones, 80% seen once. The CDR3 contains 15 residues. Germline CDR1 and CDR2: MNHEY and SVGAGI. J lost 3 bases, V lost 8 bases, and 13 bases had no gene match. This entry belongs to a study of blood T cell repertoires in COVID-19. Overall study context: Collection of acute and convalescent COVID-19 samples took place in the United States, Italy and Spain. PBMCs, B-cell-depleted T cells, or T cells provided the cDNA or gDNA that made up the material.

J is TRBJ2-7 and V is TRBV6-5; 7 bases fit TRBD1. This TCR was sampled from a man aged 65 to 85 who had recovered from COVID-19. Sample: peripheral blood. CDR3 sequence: CASRLIRDSFYEQYF. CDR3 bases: TGTGCCAGCCGGTTAATCCGGGACAGTTTCTACGAGCAGTACTTC.